This T cell receptor (beta chain) was identified in a study of blood T cell repertoires in COVID-19. The wider study: Some COVID-19 samples were acute and others convalescent; all came from the United States, Italy and Spain. Sources were T cells, B-cell-depleted T cells, or PBMCs; the material itself was cDNA or gDNA.

Generated by immunoSEQ multiplex PCR, the TCRdb table keeps only in-frame clones and is missing some. Here the sample spans roughly 41,000 clones, under 85% being singletons. Germline V gene sequence: CDR1 LNHNV, CDR2 YYDKDF (reference sequence). Trimming removed 7 bases from V and 3 bases from J, with 13 bases in between. CDR3 size: 14 residues. The sample consisted of peripheral blood. The V and J genes are TRBV15 and TRBJ2-1; maybe TRBD1 (6 bases). The clonotype was recovered from a woman older than 75 with acute or convalescent COVID-19. In DNA, the CDR3 is TGTGCCACCACTCCGGGACACATCTACAATGAGCAGTTCTTC. This gives the protein CATTPGHIYNEQFF.